This T cell receptor (beta chain) emerged from a study of blood T cell repertoires in COVID-19. Whole-study context: Spain, Italy and the United States supplied samples that represented acute and convalescent COVID-19.

Cohort allocation depended upon clinical history that participants reported. Two negative PCRs, clearance, or symptom resolution were required of recovered Cohort 3 donors. The CDR3 length is 16 residues. Trimming took off 0 bases at V and 1 base at J, with 13 bases between the two ends. Germline loops: CDR1 SGHVS, CDR2 FQNEAQ. Profiled with immunoSEQ multiplex PCR; TCRdb holds only in-frame clones, not every one. In the table there are around 190,000 clones, 75% to 85% of which are singletons. Sequencing used PBMCs or T cells enriched from blood (not recorded which). The genes are TRBV7-8 and TRBJ2-7; a possible D gene is TRBD2 (6 bases). This TCR derives from a middle-aged man who had recovered from COVID-19. This chain's CDR3 is CASSLASGGASYEQYF. The DNA for the CDR3 is TGTGCCAGCAGCTTAGCCTCCGGGGGTGCTTCCTACGAGCAGTACTTC.